This is a list of T cell receptor beta chains from one sample in a study of Graves' ophthalmopathy and Graves' hyperthyroidism. TCRdb passed the multiplex PCR reads through MiXCR, listing each CDR3 protein once. This table has about 1.2 million distinct CDR3 sequences, about two fifths appearing once. Sequenced: peripheral blood or thyroid tissue (not recorded which). Receptors originate from an adult man with Graves' hyperthyroidism. Each CDR3 is given with its conserved first and last residue. The order of the fields is V gene, clone size, J gene, D gene, CDR3 protein, CDR3 DNA. D genes are given only for firm matches. Expanded clones get a size class; other rows say once, few or many, or leave the size out.

v_gene: TRBV5-1; abundance: many; j_gene: TRBJ1-4; d_gene: -; CDR3aa: CASSLGGVRLLSEKLFF; CDR3nt: TGCGCCAGCAGCTTGGGAGGTGTCCGTCTCTTGAGTGAAAAACTGTTTTTT
v_gene: TRBV6-5; abundance: many; j_gene: TRBJ2-6; d_gene: TRBD2; CDR3aa: CASRLAGPGANVLTF; CDR3nt: TGTGCCAGCAGGCTAGCGGGACCTGGGGCCAACGTCCTGACTTTC
v_gene: TRBV12-3/TRBV12-4; abundance: -; j_gene: TRBJ1-6; d_gene: -; CDR3aa: CASSQGDRYNSPPHF; CDR3nt: TGTGCCAGCAGCCAAGGGGACCGCTATAATTCACCCCCCCACTTT
v_gene: TRBV7-9; abundance: few; j_gene: TRBJ2-7; d_gene: -; CDR3aa: CASTPGGRGVNSYEQYF; CDR3nt: TGTGCCAGCACCCCGGGGGGTAGGGGGGTCAACTCCTACGAGCAGTACTTC
v_gene: TRBV13; abundance: -; j_gene: TRBJ1-1; d_gene: TRBD1; CDR3aa: CASSNGQVNTEAFF; CDR3nt: TGTGCCAGCAGCAACGGACAGGTGAACACTGAAGCTTTCTTT
v_gene: TRBV7-2; abundance: -; j_gene: TRBJ2-2; d_gene: -; CDR3aa: CASSRGGGLRGTGELFF; CDR3nt: TGTGCCAGCAGCCGGGGCGGGGGCTTGAGGGGGACCGGGGAGCTGTTTTTT
v_gene: TRBV5-8; abundance: many; j_gene: TRBJ2-5; d_gene: -; CDR3aa: CASSLTGPQETQYF; CDR3nt: TGTGCCAGCAGCTTAACAGGGCCCCAAGAGACCCAGTACTTC
v_gene: TRBV27; abundance: few; j_gene: TRBJ1-1; d_gene: -; CDR3aa: CASNWGGRVNTEAFF; CDR3nt: TGTGCCAGCAACTGGGGGGGGCGGGTGAACACTGAAGCTTTCTTT
v_gene: TRBV25-1; abundance: few; j_gene: TRBJ1-2; d_gene: -; CDR3aa: CASSDWNGGYTF; CDR3nt: TGTGCCAGCAGTGACTGGAATGGTGGCTACACCTTC
v_gene: TRBV19; abundance: many; j_gene: TRBJ1-1; d_gene: -; CDR3aa: CASSLAGADTEAFF; CDR3nt: TGTGCCAGTAGTTTGGCGGGGGCGGACACTGAAGCTTTCTTT
v_gene: TRBV7-8; abundance: many; j_gene: TRBJ2-7; d_gene: -; CDR3aa: CASSAGTGTHEQYF; CDR3nt: TGTGCCAGCAGCGCGGGAACAGGGACGCACGAGCAGTACTTC